This T cell receptor beta chain was obtained from a study of blood T cell repertoires in COVID-19. Turning to the study itself: Spain, Italy and the United States supplied samples that represented acute and convalescent COVID-19.

CDR3 length: 16 residues. The germline V gene has CDR1 SGHAT and CDR2 FQNNGV. The ends lost 5 bases at V and 6 bases at J; junction bases unmatched: 9. Clones were sequenced by immunoSEQ multiplex PCR, and TCRdb holds only the in-frame ones, with some missing. Altogether roughly 30,000 clones are present, 85% being singletons, with the ten largest covering 6.6%. This clonotype originated in a man aged 55-75 years with active COVID-19. The specimen sequenced was peripheral blood. The chain carries TRBV11-2 and TRBJ2-1, with 11 nucleotides matching TRBD2. The CDR3 reads CASSARLAGIFNEQFF. Written as DNA, the CDR3 is TGTGCCAGCAGCGCCCGACTAGCGGGAATTTTCAATGAGCAGTTCTTC.